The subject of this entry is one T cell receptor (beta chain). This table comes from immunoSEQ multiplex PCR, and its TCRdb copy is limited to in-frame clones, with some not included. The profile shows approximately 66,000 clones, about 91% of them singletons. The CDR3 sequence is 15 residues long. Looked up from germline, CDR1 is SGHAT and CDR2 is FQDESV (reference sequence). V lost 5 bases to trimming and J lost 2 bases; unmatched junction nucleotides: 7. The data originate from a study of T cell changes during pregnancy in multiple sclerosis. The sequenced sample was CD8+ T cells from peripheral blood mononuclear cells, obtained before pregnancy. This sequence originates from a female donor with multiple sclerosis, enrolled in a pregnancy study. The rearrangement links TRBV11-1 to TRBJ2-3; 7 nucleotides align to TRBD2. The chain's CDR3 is CASSRSGFATDTQYF. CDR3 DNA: TGTGCCAGCAGCCGTAGCGGGTTTGCCACAGATACGCAGTATTTT. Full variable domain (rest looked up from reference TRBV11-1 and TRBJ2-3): EAEVAQSPRYKITEKSQAVAFWCDPISGHATLYWYRQILGQGPELLVQFQDESVVDDSQLPKDRFSAERLKGVDSTLKIQPAELGDSAMYLCASSRSGFATDTQYFGPGTRLTVL.